One sample yielded the 3 T cell receptor beta chains listed below, sequenced in a study of T cells after posttransplantation cyclophosphamide. The repertoire was sequenced with immunoSEQ multiplex PCR; TCRdb's copy has only in-frame clones and lacks some. The sample includes under 50,000 clones, none of them occurring once. The sequencing sample was made of PBMCs. These receptors came from a woman aged 45 to 65 in good health and a related stem cell transplant donor.

Many counts were recorded for this clone. The CDR3 DNA reads TGTGCCAGCAGCCAATTCACTAGCGGGGGGGGAAGCACAGATACGCAGTATTTT. Amino acid sequence: CASSQFTSGGGSTDTQYF. The chain employs TRBV4-2 and TRBJ2-3; 13 nucleotides agree with TRBD2. Germline V gene lookup returns CDR1 LGHNA and CDR2 YNFKEQ. Trimming removed 2 bases from V and 0 bases from J; junction bases left unmatched: 5. This CDR3 region has 18 residues.

This clone has ten or more counts. The chain couples TRBV7-9 to TRBJ2-7; maybe TRBD1 (6 bases). With 8 bases removed from V and 2 bases from J, the gap between germline ends came to 10 bases. CDR1 is SEHNR, CDR2 FQNEAQ, per germline (reference sequence). The CDR3 is 12 amino acids. CDR3 sequence reads: CASGGWAYEQYF. The CDR3 DNA sequence: TGTGCCAGCGGGGGCTGGGCCTACGAGCAGTACTTC.

This clone was detected ten times or more. The rearrangement links TRBV10-3 to TRBJ1-1; tentative D call: TRBD1 (6 bases). V lost 6 bases and J lost 3, with 20 bases in between. Germline loops: CDR1 ENHRY, CDR2 SYGVKD. The CDR3 length is 16 residues. The chain's CDR3 is CAIRPTRGAGDTEAFF. CDR3 DNA: TGTGCCATCAGGCCCACTCGGGGGGCTGGGGACACTGAAGCTTTCTTT.